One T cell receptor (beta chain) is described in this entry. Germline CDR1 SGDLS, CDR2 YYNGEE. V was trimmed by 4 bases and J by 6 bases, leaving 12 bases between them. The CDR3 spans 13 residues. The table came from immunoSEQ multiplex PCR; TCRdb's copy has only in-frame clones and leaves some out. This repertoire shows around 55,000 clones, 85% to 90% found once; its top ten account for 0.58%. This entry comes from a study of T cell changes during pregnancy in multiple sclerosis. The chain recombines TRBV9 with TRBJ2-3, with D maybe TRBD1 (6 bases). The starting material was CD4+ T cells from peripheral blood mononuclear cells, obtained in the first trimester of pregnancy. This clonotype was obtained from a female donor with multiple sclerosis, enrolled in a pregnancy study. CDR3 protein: CASSFSQGDTQYF. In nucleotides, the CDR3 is TGTGCCAGCAGCTTCTCCCAGGGGGATACGCAGTATTTT.